The present TCR beta chain was sequenced within a study of shared clonotypes between healthy human individuals. Notes on the study in general: It was the few donors that limited the genetic and exposure-history diversity represented.

This clone was seen once. The antigen is undetermined. V trimming: 5 bases; J trimming: 2 bases; junction bases outside the gene matches: 7. This CDR3 region has 18 residues. In germline, CDR1 is SGHAT, CDR2 FQNNGV. Assay used: immunoSEQ multiplex PCR; TCRdb lists only in-frame clones, some missing. The sample yields hundreds of thousands of clones, 72% seen once. The rearrangement links TRBV11-2 to TRBJ2-2; the match to TRBD2 covers 14 bases. The sample taken for sequencing was memory CD4+ T cells sorted from blood. Subset given: CD45RA-negative fraction. The receptor's source is a woman aged 25 to 39 in good health. The CDR3 DNA follows: TGTGCCAGCAGCCCGAGACTAGCGGGAGGGCCTAACACCGGGGAGCTGTTTTTT. Translation: CASSPRLAGGPNTGELFF.